Each of the 10 T cell receptor beta chains below was sequenced from the same sample in a study of shared clonotypes between healthy human individuals. Produced via immunoSEQ multiplex PCR; TCRdb's table is partial and in-frame only. The table has around 690,000 clones, around 90% seen once. The source material was memory CD8+ T cells from PBMCs. This sample's subset: CD45RO+ cells pooled with CCR7-negative TemRA cells. Receptors originate from a man younger than 35 in good health. Some clones in this sample may be carry-over from other donors' samples.

The chain joins TRBV7-9 to TRBJ1-3; 7 bases are a match to TRBD1. The CDR3 is 15 residues long. Germline V gene sequence: CDR1 SEHNR, CDR2 FQNEAQ (reference sequence). J was trimmed by 7 bases and V by 1 base; bases with no gene match: 7. CDR3 coding DNA: TGTGCCAGCAGCTTAGGTCCAGGGGGAAGGAACACCATATATTTT. Its translation is CASSLGPGGRNTIYF.

This sequence joins TRBV23-1 and TRBJ1-5; no definite D call. TRBV23-1 is an ORF, with its function uncertain. This CDR3 has 19 amino acids. Trimming cost V 0 bases and J 0 bases, with 18 bases left between them. In DNA form, the CDR3 reads TGCGCCAGCAGTCAATCGGGAACTCTGATAATCTATAGCAATCAGCCCCAGCATTTT. Translated, it gives CASSQSGTLIIYSNQPQHF.

The chain couples TRBV5-1 to TRBJ2-1, with 7 bases matching TRBD2. J was trimmed by 7 bases and V by 2 bases; bases with no gene match: 9. The germline V gene has CDR1 SGHRS and CDR2 YFSETQ. This CDR3 has 15 residues. The CDR3: CASSLSSGIRNEQFF. The CDR3 DNA follows: TGCGCCAGCAGCTTATCCAGCGGGATACGGAATGAGCAGTTCTTC.

The rearrangement joins TRBV7-8 to TRBJ2-7; D not resolved. The V gene's germline CDR1 is SGHVS and CDR2 FQNEAQ. The CDR3 is 15 amino acids. V was trimmed by 3 bases and J by 2 bases, leaving 14 bases between them. The CDR3 sequence is CASSFDSLRAYEQYF. The CDR3 bases are TGTGCCAGCAGCTTCGACTCTCTCCGAGCCTACGAGCAGTACTTC.

The chain is built from TRBV4-3 and TRBJ2-1, with unresolved D. CDR1 is LGHNA and CDR2 is YSLEER in the germline V gene. This CDR3 contains 15 residues. V was cut by 0 bases and J by 4 bases, with 10 bases left in between. The CDR3 DNA follows: TGCGCCAGCAGCCAAGACGAGTTAGGGTACAATGAGCAGTTCTTC. Amino acids: CASSQDELGYNEQFF.

The chain links TRBV11-3 to TRBJ1-1; a weak D match, TRBD1 (6 bases). Germline V CDR1 and CDR2: SGHNT, YENEEA. The CDR3 runs to 13 residues. The ends were cut back, 7 bases at V and 8 bases at J, with 17 bases in the middle. DNA for the CDR3: TGTGCCAGCACCCGAGGGGGGCGGTCCGAAGCTTTCTTT. The encoded protein is CASTRGGRSEAFF. The whole variable domain, remainder taken from reference TRBV11-3 and TRBJ1-1, is EAGVVQSPRYKIIEKKQPVAFWCNPISGHNTLYWYLQNLGQGPELLIRYENEEAVDDSQLPKDRFSAERLKGVDSTLKIQPAELGDSAVYLCASTRGGRSEAFFGQGTRLTVV.

The chain carries TRBV7-9 and TRBJ2-3, with D perhaps being TRBD1 or TRBD2 (5 bases each). V dropped 3 bases and J dropped 2 bases, with 18 bases sitting between them. This CDR3 spans 17 amino acids. The germline gives CDR1 SEHNR, CDR2 FQNEAQ (reference sequence). CDR3 nucleotides: TGTGCCAGCAGCTTGAGGGGACGCCCATTTCCCACAGATACGCAGTATTTT. Translated: CASSLRGRPFPTDTQYF. Based on the CDR3 plus reference TRBV7-9 and TRBJ2-3, the full variable domain is DTGVSQNPRHKITKRGQNVTFRCDPISEHNRLYWYRQTLGQGPEFLTYFQNEAQLEKSRLLSDRFSAERPKGSFSTLEIQRTEQGDSAMYLCASSLRGRPFPTDTQYFGPGTRLTVL.

Details on this clone: Germline and junction disagree at one end, which may indicate a read error. This chain uses TRBV20-1 with TRBJ1-1, with no clear D. CDR1 and CDR2 (germline): DFQATT, SNEGSKA (reference sequence). This CDR3 is built from 8 residues. The CDR3 loop is CSAPPQVF. CDR3 sequence (DNA): TGCAGTGCCCCTCCCCAGGTCTTT.

The J gene is TRBJ2-7, the V gene TRBV7-9; D possibly matches TRBD1 or TRBD2 (5 bases each). In germline, CDR1 is SEHNR, CDR2 FQNEAQ (reference sequence). CDR3 length equals 15 residues. Between the trimmed V and J ends, which lost 5 bases and 5 bases, there was a span of 19 bases. Here the CDR3 reads CASSGWDAAPHEQYF. The CDR3 DNA sequence: TGTGCCAGCAGCGGTTGGGACGCCGCACCCCACGAGCAGTACTTC. The full variable domain, in which reference TRBV7-9 and TRBJ2-7 provide the parts outside the CDR3, is DTGVSQNPRHKITKRGQNVTFRCDPISEHNRLYWYRQTLGQGPEFLTYFQNEAQLEKSRLLSDRFSAERPKGSFSTLEIQRTEQGDSAMYLCASSGWDAAPHEQYFGPGTRLTVT.

The chain links TRBV25-1 to TRBJ1-2, with D unresolved. Trimming shortened V by 2 bases and J by 8 bases, and 18 bases separated the two germline ends. CDR3 size: 15 residues. From germline, CDR1 is MGHDK and CDR2 SYGVNS. The DNA of the CDR3 is TGTGCCAGCAGTGAAGGGTCCGGGTGGTCCCGGGGCTACACCTTC. This codes for CASSEGSGWSRGYTF.